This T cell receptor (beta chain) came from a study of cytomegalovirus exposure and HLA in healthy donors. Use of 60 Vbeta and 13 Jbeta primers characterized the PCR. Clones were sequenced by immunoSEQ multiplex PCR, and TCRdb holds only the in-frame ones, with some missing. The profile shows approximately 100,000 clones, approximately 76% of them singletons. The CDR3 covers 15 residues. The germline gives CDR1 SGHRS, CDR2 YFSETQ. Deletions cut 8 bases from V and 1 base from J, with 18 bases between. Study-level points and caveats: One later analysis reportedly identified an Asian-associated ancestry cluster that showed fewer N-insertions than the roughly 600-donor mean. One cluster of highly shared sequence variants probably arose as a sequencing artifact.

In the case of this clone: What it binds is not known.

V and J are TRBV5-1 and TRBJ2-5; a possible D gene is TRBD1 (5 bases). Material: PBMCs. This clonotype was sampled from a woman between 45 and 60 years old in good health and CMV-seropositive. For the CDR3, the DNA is TGCGCCAGTTCGAGGTCCCAGGGCCTCCAAGAGACCCAGTACTTC. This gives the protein CASSRSQGLQETQYF.